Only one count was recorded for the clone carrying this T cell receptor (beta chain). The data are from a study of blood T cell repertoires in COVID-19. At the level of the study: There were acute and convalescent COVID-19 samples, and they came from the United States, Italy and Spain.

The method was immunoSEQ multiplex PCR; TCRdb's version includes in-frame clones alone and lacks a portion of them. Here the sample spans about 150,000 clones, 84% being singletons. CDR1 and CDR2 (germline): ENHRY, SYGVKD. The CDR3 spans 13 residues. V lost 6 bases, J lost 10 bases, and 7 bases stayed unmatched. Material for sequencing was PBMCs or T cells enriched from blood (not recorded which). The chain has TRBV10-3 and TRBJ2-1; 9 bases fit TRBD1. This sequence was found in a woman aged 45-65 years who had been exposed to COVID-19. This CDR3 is CAIRQGAEREQFF. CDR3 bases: TGTGCCATCAGACAGGGGGCAGAACGGGAGCAGTTCTTC.